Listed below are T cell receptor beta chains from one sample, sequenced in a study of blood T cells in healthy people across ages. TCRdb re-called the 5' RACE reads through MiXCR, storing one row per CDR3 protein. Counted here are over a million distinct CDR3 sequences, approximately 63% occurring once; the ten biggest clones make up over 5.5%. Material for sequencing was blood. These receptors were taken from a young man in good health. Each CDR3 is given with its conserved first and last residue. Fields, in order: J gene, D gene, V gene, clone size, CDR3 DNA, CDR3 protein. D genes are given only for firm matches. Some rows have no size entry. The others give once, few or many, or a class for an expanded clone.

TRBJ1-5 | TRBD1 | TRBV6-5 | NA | TGTGCCAGCAGACGGACAGGGGATCAGCCCCAGCATTTT | CASRRTGDQPQHF
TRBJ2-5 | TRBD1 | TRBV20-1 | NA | TGCAGTGCTGACCGGGACTACACCGGGACAGGGGGCGGTGAGCAGTACTTC | CSADRDYTGTGGGEQYF
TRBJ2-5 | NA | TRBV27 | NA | TGTGCCAGCAGACCACAAAATCCGGGGTTTGATGAGACCCAGTACTTC | CASRPQNPGFDETQYF
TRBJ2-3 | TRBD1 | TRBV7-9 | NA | TGTGCCAGCAGCTTATGGGGGGACAGGGTCCCAGATACGCAGTATTTT | CASSLWGDRVPDTQYF
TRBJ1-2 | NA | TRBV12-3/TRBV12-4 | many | TGTGCCAGCAGGACTGTCGTCTATGGCTACACCTTC | CASRTVVYGYTF
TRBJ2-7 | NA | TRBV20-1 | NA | TGCAGTGCTGACCGTCTAAACGAGCAGTACTTC | CSADRLNEQYF
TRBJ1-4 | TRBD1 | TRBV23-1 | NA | TGCGCCAGCAGTCAAGGGACAGATGAAAAACTGTTTTTT | CASSQGTDEKLFF
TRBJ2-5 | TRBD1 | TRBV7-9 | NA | TGTGCCAGCAGTTCTAGTTTGGGACAGGGCGGAGAGACCCAGTACTTC | CASSSSLGQGGETQYF
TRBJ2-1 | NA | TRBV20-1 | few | TGCAGTGCGGACTACTCCTACAATGAGCAGTTCTTC | CSADYSYNEQFF
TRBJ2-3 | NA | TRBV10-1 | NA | TGCGCCAGCAGTGAGTCAGGGGCCCCTGGCACAGATACGCAGTATTTT | CASSESGAPGTDTQYF
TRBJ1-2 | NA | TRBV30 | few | TGTGCCTGGAGTGTACGAAGAGGTGGCTACACCTTC | CAWSVRRGGYTF
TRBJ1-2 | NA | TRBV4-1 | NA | TGCGCCAGCAGCCAAGACGTCAGGTCAGGGATTACCATCTATGGCTACACCTTC | CASSQDVRSGITIYGYTF
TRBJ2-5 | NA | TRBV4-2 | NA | TGTGCCAGCAGCCAAGAACCGTATCAAGAGACCCAGTACTTC | CASSQEPYQETQYF
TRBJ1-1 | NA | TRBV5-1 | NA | TGCGCCAGCAGCTTGGCTGTAACGGGGAACACTGAAGCTTTCTTT | CASSLAVTGNTEAFF
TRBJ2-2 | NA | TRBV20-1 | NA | TGCAGTGCTCGAAGCGGGTCCCTTTCAAACACCGGGGAGCTGTTTTTT | CSARSGSLSNTGELFF
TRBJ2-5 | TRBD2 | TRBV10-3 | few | TGTGCCATCAGGAGGGAGGGCCAAGAGACCCAGTACTTC | CAIRREGQETQYF
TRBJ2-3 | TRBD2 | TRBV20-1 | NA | TGCAGTGCTAGATCCGGGACTAGCGGGAGGTTCCGCACAGATACGCAGTATTTT | CSARSGTSGRFRTDTQYF
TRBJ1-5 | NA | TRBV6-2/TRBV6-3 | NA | TGTGCCAGCACCCCGAGGTCGGGGTACAGTCAGCCCCAGCATTTT | CASTPRSGYSQPQHF
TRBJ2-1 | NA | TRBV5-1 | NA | TGCGCCAGCAGCTCTTTTGGAGCCTACAATGAGCAGTTCTTC | CASSSFGAYNEQFF
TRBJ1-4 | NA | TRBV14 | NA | TGTGCCAGCAGCCAAGACCCTAAACCCAATGGTGCAACTAATGAAAAACTGTTTTTT | CASSQDPKPNGATNEKLFF
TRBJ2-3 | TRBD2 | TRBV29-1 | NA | TGCAACGTCGAAGGATTACTAGCGGGAGTCGTAGATACGCAGTATTTT | CNVEGLLAGVVDTQYF
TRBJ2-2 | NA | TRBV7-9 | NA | TGTGCCAGCAGCTTCACCCCGTCTGGGAGCACCGGGGAGCTGTTTTTT | CASSFTPSGSTGELFF
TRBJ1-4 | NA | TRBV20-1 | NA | TGCAGTGCTCCCAGGGGAAAACTGTTTTTT | CSAPRGKLFF
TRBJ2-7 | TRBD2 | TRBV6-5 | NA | TGTGCCAGCAGTCACAGGCGGGGGAAGAACGAGCAGTACTTC | CASSHRRGKNEQYF
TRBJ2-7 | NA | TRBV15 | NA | TGTGCCACCAGCAGAGCCCTAGCTCCGATGTACGAGCAGTACTTC | CATSRALAPMYEQYF